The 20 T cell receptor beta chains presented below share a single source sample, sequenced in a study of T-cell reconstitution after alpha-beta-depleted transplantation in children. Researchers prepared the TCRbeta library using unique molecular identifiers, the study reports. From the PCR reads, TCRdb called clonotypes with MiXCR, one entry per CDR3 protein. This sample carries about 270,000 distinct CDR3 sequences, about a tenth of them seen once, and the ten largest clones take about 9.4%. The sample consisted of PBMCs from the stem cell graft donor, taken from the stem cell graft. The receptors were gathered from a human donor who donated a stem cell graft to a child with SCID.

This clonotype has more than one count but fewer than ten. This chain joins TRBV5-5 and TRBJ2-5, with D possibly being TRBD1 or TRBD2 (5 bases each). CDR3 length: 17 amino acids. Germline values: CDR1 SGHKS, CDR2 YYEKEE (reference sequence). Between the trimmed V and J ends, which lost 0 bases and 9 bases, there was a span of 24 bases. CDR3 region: CASSLAPGTANQVAQYF. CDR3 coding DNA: TGTGCCAGCAGCTTGGCTCCCGGGACGGCCAACCAAGTGGCCCAGTACTTC.

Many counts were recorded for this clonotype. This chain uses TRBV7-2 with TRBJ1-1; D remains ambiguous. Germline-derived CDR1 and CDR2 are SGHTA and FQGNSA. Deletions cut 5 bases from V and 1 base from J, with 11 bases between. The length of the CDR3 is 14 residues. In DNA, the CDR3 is TGTGCCAGCAGCCCGATGGTCGCGAACACTGAAGCTTTCTTT. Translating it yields CASSPMVANTEAFF.

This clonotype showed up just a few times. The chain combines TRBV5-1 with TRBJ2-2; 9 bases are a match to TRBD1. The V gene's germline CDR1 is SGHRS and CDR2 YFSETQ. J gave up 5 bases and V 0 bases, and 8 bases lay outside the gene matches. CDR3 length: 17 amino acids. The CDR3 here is CASSLEYRGLKTGELFF. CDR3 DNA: TGCGCCAGCAGCTTGGAGTACAGGGGGCTGAAGACCGGGGAGCTGTTTTTT.

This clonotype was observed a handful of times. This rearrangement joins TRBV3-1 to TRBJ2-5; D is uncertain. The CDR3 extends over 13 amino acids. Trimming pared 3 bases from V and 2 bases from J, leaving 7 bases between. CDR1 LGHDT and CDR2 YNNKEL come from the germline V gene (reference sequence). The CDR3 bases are TGTGCCAGCAGCCATCCAAGACAAGAGACCCAGTACTTC. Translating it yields CASSHPRQETQYF.

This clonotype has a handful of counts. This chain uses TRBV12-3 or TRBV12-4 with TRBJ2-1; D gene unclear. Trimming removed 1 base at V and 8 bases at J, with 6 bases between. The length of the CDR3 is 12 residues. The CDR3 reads CASSLVRDEQFF. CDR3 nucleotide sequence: TGTGCCAGCAGTTTAGTAAGGGATGAGCAGTTCTTC.

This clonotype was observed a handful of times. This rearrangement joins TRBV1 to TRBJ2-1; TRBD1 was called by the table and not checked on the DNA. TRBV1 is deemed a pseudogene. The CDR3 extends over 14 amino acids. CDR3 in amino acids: CTSSIVYRDNEQFF. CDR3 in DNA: TGCACCAGCAGCATCGTTTACAGGGACAATGAGCAGTTCTTC.

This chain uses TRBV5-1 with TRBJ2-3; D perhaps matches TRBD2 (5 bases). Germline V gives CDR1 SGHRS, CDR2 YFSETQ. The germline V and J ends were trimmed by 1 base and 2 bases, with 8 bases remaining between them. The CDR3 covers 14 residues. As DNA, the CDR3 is TGCGCCAGCAGCTTGCGAGGGTTCACAGATACGCAGTATTTT. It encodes CASSLRGFTDTQYF.

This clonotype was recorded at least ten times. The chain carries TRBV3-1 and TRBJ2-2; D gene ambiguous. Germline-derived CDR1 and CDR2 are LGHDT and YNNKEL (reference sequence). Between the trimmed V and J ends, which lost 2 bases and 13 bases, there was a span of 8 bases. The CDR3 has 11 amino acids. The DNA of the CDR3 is TGTGCCAGCAGCCAAAGGTTGGGGCTGTTTTTT. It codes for CASSQRLGLFF.

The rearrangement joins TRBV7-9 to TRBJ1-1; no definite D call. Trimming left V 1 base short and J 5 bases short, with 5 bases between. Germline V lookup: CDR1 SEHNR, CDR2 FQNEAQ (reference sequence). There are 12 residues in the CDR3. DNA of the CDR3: TGTGCCAGCAGCTTAGGGATGACTGAAGCTTTCTTT. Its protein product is CASSLGMTEAFF.

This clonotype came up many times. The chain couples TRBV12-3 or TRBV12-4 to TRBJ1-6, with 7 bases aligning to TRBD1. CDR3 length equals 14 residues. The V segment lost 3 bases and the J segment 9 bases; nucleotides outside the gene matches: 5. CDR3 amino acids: CASSFLQGSSPLHF. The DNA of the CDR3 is TGTGCCAGCAGTTTCTTACAGGGGAGTTCACCCCTCCACTTT.

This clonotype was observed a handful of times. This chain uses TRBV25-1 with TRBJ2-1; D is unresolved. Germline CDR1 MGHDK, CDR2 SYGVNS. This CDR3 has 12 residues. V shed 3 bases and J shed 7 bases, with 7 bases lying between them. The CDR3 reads CASSDEGNEQFF. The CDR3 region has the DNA TGTGCCAGCAGTGATGAAGGAAATGAGCAGTTCTTC. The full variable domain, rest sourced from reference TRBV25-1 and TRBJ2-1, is EADIYQTPRYLVIGTGKKITLECSQTMGHDKMYWYQQDPGMELHLIHYSYGVNSTEKGDLSSESTVSRIRTEHFPLTLESARPSHTSQYLCASSDEGNEQFFGPGTRLTVL.

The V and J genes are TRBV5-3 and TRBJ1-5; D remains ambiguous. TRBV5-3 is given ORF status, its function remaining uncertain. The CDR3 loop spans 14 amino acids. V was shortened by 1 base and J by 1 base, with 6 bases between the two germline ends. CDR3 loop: CARSLTESNQPQHF. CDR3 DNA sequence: TGTGCCAGAAGCTTGACGGAAAGCAATCAGCCCCAGCATTTT.

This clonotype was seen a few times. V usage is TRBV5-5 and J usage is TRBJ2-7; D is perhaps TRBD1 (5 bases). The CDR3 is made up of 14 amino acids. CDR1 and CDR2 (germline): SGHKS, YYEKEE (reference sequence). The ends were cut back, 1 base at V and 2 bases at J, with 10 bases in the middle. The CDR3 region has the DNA TGTGCCAGCAGCTTGTGGAAGGGGACCTACGAGCAGTACTTC. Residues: CASSLWKGTYEQYF.

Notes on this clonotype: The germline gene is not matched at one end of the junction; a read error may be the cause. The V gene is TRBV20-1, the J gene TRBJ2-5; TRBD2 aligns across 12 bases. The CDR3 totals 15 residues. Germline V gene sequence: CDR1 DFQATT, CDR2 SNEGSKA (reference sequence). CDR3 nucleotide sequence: TGCTGTGCTAGCTCTTGGACTAGCGGGGAAGAGACCCAGTACTTC. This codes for CCASSWTSGEETQYF.

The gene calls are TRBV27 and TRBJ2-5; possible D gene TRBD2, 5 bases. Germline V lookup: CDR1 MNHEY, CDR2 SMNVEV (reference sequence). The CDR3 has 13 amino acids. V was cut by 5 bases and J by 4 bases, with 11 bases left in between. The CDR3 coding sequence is TGTGCCAGCAGTCTAATGGGGAGAGAGACCCAGTACTTC. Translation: CASSLMGRETQYF.

The DNA of the CDR3 is TGCAGTGCTAGGTCTAGCGGGGAGATCTACGAGCAGTACTTC. Amino acids: CSARSSGEIYEQYF. This rearrangement joins TRBV20-1 to TRBJ2-7, with TRBD2 matching over 9 bases. The CDR3 is 14 amino acids. Germline CDR1 and CDR2: DFQATT and SNEGSKA (reference sequence). The J segment lost 3 bases and the V segment lost 3 bases, leaving 6 bases of the junction unmatched.

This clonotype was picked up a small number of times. The CDR3 region has the DNA TGTGCCAGCAGCTTGGCCAGGGCCTACGAGCAGTACTTC. The encoded protein is CASSLARAYEQYF. The chain couples TRBV5-5 to TRBJ2-7; D is perhaps TRBD1 (5 bases). V lost 0 bases, J lost 2 bases, and 6 bases lay in between. CDR1 and CDR2 (germline): SGHKS, YYEKEE (reference sequence). The CDR3 is 13 residues long.

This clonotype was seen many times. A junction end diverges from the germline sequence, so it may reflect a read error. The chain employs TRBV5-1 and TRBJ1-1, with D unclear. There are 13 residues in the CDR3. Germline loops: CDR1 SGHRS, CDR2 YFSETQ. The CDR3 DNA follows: TGTGCCAGCAGTTTGCGAGAGAACACTGAAGCTTTCTTT. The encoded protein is CASSLRENTEAFF.

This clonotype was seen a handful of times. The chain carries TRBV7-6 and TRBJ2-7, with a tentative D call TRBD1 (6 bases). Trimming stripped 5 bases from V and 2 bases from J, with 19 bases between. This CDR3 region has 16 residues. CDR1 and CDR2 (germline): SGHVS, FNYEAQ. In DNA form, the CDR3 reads TGTGCCAGCAGCCCCCCCCAGGGGCAGGGAGCCTACGAGCAGTACTTC. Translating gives CASSPPQGQGAYEQYF.

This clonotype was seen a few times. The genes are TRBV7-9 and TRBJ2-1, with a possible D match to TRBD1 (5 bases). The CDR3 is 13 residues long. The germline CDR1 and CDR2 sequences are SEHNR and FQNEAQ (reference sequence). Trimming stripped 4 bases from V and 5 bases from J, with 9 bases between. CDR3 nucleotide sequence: TGTGCCAGCAGCTCCGACAGAGACAATGAGCAGTTCTTC. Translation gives CASSSDRDNEQFF.